Listed here is a single TCR beta chain. Its cognate antigen is unknown. Trimming left V 3 bases short and J 2 bases short, with 17 bases between. From germline, CDR1 is ENHRY and CDR2 SYGVKD. The CDR3 is 16 residues long. This sample is drawn from a study of T-cell memory formation after mild COVID-19. Study background: The two donors had largely donor-specific TCR clusters.

Barcoded TCR alpha and TCR beta cDNA libraries with UMIs came from 5'RACE using constant-segment primers. MiXCR, run by TCRdb on the 5' RACE reads, gives a single entry per CDR3 protein. The sample lists a few hundred thousand distinct CDR3 sequences, approximately 21% occurring once. Study-wide findings and caveats: The pre-infection memory compartment contained some responding clones, suggesting cross-reactive memory joined. Contracting clones from day 15 to 85 had balanced CD4/CD8; later expanders favoured CD4+.

The sequencing sample was made of PBMCs or a T cell subset sorted from them (not recorded which). V and J are TRBV10-3 and TRBJ2-7; possibly TRBD1 for D (6 bases). The clonotype originates from an adult woman who had mild COVID-19 (a few samples of this study predate the infection). Cell type and time point are not known. The CDR3 nucleotides read TGTGCCATCAGTGATCACGGACAGCCCCGGGCCTACGAGCAGTACTTC. Its translation: CAISDHGQPRAYEQYF.